This T cell receptor beta chain is from a study of lymphopenia after photon versus proton radiotherapy. Profiling relied on immunoSEQ multiplex PCR, and the TCRdb table lists in-frame clones only, not all of them. This table has around 160,000 clones, approximately 90% appearing once. Whole-study findings and limits: Larger post-nadir TCR diversity loss correlated inversely with survival in deceased patients. Proton therapy kept repertoires fairly stable, unlike photons, which gained effector/memory cells. Post-nadir diversity loss with photons came from oligoclonal expansion, particularly CD8+ Temra cells.

Comments on this clone: Its antigen is as yet unknown.

Germline trimming cut 2 bases from V and 1 base from J; bases unmatched to any gene: 6. This CDR3 comprises 19 residues. Germline loops: CDR1 SGHRS, CDR2 YFSETQ. The chain is built from TRBV5-1 and TRBJ2-1; TRBD2 agrees at 16 bases. The clonotype was recovered from a man aged 50 to 59 with gastric cancer. The sequencing used peripheral blood, collected from a patient treated with photon-based radiotherapy. CDR3 sequence: CASSLQGLAGGPSYNEQFF. The CDR3 DNA reads TGCGCCAGCAGCTTACAGGGACTAGCGGGAGGGCCGTCCTACAATGAGCAGTTCTTC.